The 22 T cell receptor beta chains given below trace back to one sample, sequenced in a study of T-cell reconstitution after alpha-beta-depleted transplantation in children (dated by TCRdb to 2016 to 2017). Preparation of the library involved PCR. The listed sequencing device is Illumina HiSeq 2500. Molecular barcoding was employed in the preparation of TCR libraries, with unique molecular identifiers being used to normalize TCRbeta repertoire quantification. TCRdb took the public reads, trimmed them with fastp at Q25, ran MiXCR for clone calling and kept in-frame beta chains. Duplicate CDR3 protein sequences are folded into a single record with the most common DNA and genes. A total of 250,000 to 400,000 distinct CDR3 sequences appear in this sample, approximately 23% of them only once. Together, the top ten hold about a tenth of the sample. This specimen's treatment or condition label, per the study, means: allogeneic hematopoietic cell transplantation with graft depleted of TCRalphabeta T cells and CD19 B cells.

The starting material was PBMCs, mostly from graft donor cells, obtained 180 days after TCRalphabeta/CD19-depleted stem cell transplant. The receptors here all came from a male patient aged 10 to 17 who had a stem cell transplant for acute lymphoblastic leukemia, so the T cells may come from the graft donor.

J is TRBJ2-2 and V is TRBV10-3, with D hard to call. The CDR3 covers 14 residues. V gave up 3 bases and J gave up 4 bases, with 9 bases separating them. Germline CDR1 and CDR2: ENHRY and SYGVKD. The CDR3 region is CAISEGVVTGELFF. The CDR3 nucleotides read TGTGCCATCAGTGAAGGCGTGGTCACCGGGGAGCTGTTTTTT.

The chain joins TRBV7-8 to TRBJ2-3, with D possibly being TRBD1 or TRBD2 (5 bases each). The CDR3 has 16 amino acids. Germline CDR1 and CDR2: SGHVS and FQNEAQ. The V end lost 1 base, the J end lost 4 bases, and 15 bases lay between the germline ends. CDR3 protein: CASSLVGGVLADTQYF. CDR3 bases: TGTGCCAGCAGCTTAGTTGGGGGAGTACTGGCAGATACGCAGTATTTT.

This clonotype was observed a few times. This sequence joins TRBV27 and TRBJ2-7; 7 bases agree with TRBD2. With 3 bases clipped from V and 0 bases from J, the junction kept 5 bases outside the gene matches. In germline, CDR1 is MNHEY, CDR2 SMNVEV (reference sequence). The CDR3 spans 15 residues. The CDR3 nucleotides are TGTGCCAGCAGTTTGGGCCTAGCGGCCTCCTACGAGCAGTACTTC. Amino acids: CASSLGLAASYEQYF.

This clonotype occurred a few times. The chain carries TRBV7-9 and TRBJ1-1; weak D call: TRBD1 (5 bases). This CDR3 is built from 13 residues. Germline V gene lookup returns CDR1 SEHNR and CDR2 FQNEAQ (reference sequence). V lost 6 bases to trimming and J lost 7 bases, with 15 bases between them. The CDR3 is CASSRTEGFEAFF. DNA for the CDR3: TGTGCCAGCAGTCGGACTGAGGGGTTTGAAGCTTTCTTT.

This clonotype has a handful of counts. In DNA form, the CDR3 reads TGTGCCAGCAGCTTTGGCGGGAACTCCTACAATGAGCAGTTCTTC. Its protein product is CASSFGGNSYNEQFF. The chain employs TRBV7-8 and TRBJ2-1; D possibly corresponds to TRBD2 (6 bases). Germline-derived CDR1 and CDR2 are SGHVS and FQNEAQ. Trimming left V 3 bases short and J 0 bases short, with 9 bases between. The CDR3 runs to 15 residues.

This clonotype was detected only a few times. The chain is built from TRBV27 and TRBJ2-3; TRBD1 aligns across 10 bases. J was trimmed by 6 bases and V by 6 bases; bases with no gene match: 6. The CDR3 runs to 14 residues. In germline, CDR1 is MNHEY, CDR2 SMNVEV (reference sequence). DNA for the CDR3: TGTGCCAGCAGGATGACAGGGGGCGCGGATACGCAGTATTTT. It yields the protein CASRMTGGADTQYF.

This clonotype was detected a few times. The V and J genes are TRBV7-9 and TRBJ2-5, with D perhaps TRBD1 (6 bases). Germline V gives CDR1 SEHNR, CDR2 FQNEAQ (reference sequence). V was cut by 4 bases and J by 1 base, with 10 bases left in between. The CDR3 contains 14 residues. The CDR3 DNA is TGTGCCAGCAGCTCACAGGGTAGCCAAGAGACCCAGTACTTC. Amino acid sequence: CASSSQGSQETQYF.

The gene calls are TRBV7-6 and TRBJ1-2; perhaps TRBD1 as D (6 bases). The CDR3 contains 15 residues. V was pared by 0 bases and J by 4 bases, with 12 bases between. Germline-derived CDR1 and CDR2 are SGHVS and FNYEAQ. CDR3: CASSLADGGRYGYTF. As DNA, the CDR3 is TGTGCCAGCAGCTTAGCAGACGGGGGCCGCTATGGCTACACCTTC.

The chain joins TRBV5-4 to TRBJ2-4, with 7 bases lining up with TRBD2. CDR1 and CDR2 (germline): SGHNT, YYREEE (reference sequence). The ends lost 7 bases at V and 3 bases at J; junction bases unmatched: 19. The CDR3 length is 18 residues. CDR3 residues: CASGCGLQGGMGKNIQYF. In DNA, the CDR3 is TGTGCCAGCGGCTGTGGGCTCCAGGGAGGGATGGGCAAAAACATTCAGTACTTC.

This clonotype has a handful of counts. The DNA for the CDR3 is TGCAGTGCTAGACTCCATTTGCCGGGGAACACTGAAGCTTTCTTT. As protein: CSARLHLPGNTEAFF. J is TRBJ1-1 and V is TRBV20-1, with D hard to call. CDR3 length: 15 amino acids. Trimming removed 2 bases from V and 1 base from J, with 14 bases in between. The germline V gene encodes CDR1 DFQATT and CDR2 SNEGSKA (reference sequence).

This clonotype has at least ten counts. The genes are TRBV29-1 and TRBJ2-1; a possible D gene is TRBD2 (5 bases). Looked up from germline, CDR1 is SQVTM and CDR2 is ANQGSEA. The V and J ends lost 4 bases and 10 bases respectively, with 20 bases between them. The CDR3 consists of 14 residues. The CDR3 bases are TGCAGCGTTGTAGCTCTAGCCGTTTCCTTAGAGCAGTTCTTC. Encoded protein: CSVVALAVSLEQFF.

The table lists this clonotype with a few counts. The chain carries TRBV10-3 and TRBJ2-7; D unresolved. The V and J ends lost 5 bases and 2 bases respectively, with 10 bases between them. CDR1 is ENHRY and CDR2 is SYGVKD in the germline V gene. This CDR3 comprises 13 residues. Here the CDR3 reads CAISPSDAYEQYF. The CDR3 bases are TGTGCCATCAGTCCATCGGACGCCTACGAGCAGTACTTC.

This clonotype was seen just once. The rearrangement joins TRBV5-1 to TRBJ2-3; D may be TRBD2 (6 bases). Germline values: CDR1 SGHRS, CDR2 YFSETQ. V was cut by 3 bases and J by 8 bases, with 22 bases left in between. This CDR3 is built from 16 residues. This CDR3 is CASSSHPSREVGTQYF. The CDR3 DNA reads as TGCGCCAGCAGCTCGCACCCATCGAGGGAGGTGGGTACGCAGTATTTT.

The V and J genes are TRBV5-1 and TRBJ2-2, with D unresolved. V was trimmed by 2 bases and J by 7 bases, leaving 9 bases between them. The CDR3 is 13 residues long. CDR1 is SGHRS and CDR2 is YFSETQ in the germline V gene. The CDR3 DNA is TGCGCCAGCAGCTTCCGCTCCGGCGGGGAGCTGTTTTTT. Translating gives CASSFRSGGELFF.

This clonotype was seen a few times. The chain employs TRBV5-1 and TRBJ1-6; a possible D gene is TRBD1 (6 bases). CDR3 length: 16 residues. The germline V gene has CDR1 SGHRS and CDR2 YFSETQ. Trimming removed 3 bases from V and 6 bases from J, with 16 bases in between. The CDR3 loop is CASSWGLQGRNSPLHF. The CDR3 DNA reads as TGCGCCAGCAGCTGGGGCCTACAGGGCCGTAATTCACCCCTCCACTTT.

This chain joins TRBV20-1 and TRBJ2-3, with a tentative D call TRBD2 (6 bases). Germline lookup yields CDR1 DFQATT and CDR2 SNEGSKA (reference sequence). This CDR3 is 16 amino acids long. Trimming left V 0 bases short and J 0 bases short, with 13 bases between. The CDR3 sequence is CSARDSGRASTDTQYF. Here the CDR3 DNA reads TGCAGTGCTAGAGATAGCGGCAGGGCTAGCACAGATACGCAGTATTTT.

This clonotype was seen only a few times. The chain is built from TRBV5-1 and TRBJ2-1; D remains ambiguous. The CDR3 runs to 16 residues. Germline-derived CDR1 and CDR2 are SGHRS and YFSETQ. Between the trimmed V and J ends, which lost 0 bases and 5 bases, there was a span of 15 bases. CDR3 amino acids: CASSLGIHLIDNEQFF. In DNA form, the CDR3 reads TGCGCCAGCAGCTTGGGTATCCACCTCATCGACAATGAGCAGTTCTTC.

The J gene is TRBJ2-3, the V gene TRBV10-1, with 7 positions matching TRBD2. V shed 2 bases, J shed 5 bases, and the junction held 10 bases outside the gene matches. CDR3 length: 16 residues. Germline V gene data show CDR1 as WNHNN and CDR2 as SYGVQD (reference sequence). The DNA of the CDR3 is TGCGCCAGCAGTGAGGCCCAGCGGGGAGTCGGAGATACGCAGTATTTT. It is translated as CASSEAQRGVGDTQYF.

The chain links TRBV6-1 to TRBJ2-7; either TRBD1 or TRBD2 may fit D (6 bases each). This CDR3 has 13 amino acids. V was cut by 3 bases and J by 5 bases, with 11 bases left in between. Germline CDR1 reads MNHNS; CDR2 reads SASEGT. CDR3 bases: TGTGCCAGCAGTGACGGGGGACACCACGAGCAGTACTTC. This gives the protein CASSDGGHHEQYF.

Turning to this clonotype: The junction does not match germline at one end; this may be a read error. The CDR3 DNA reads as TGCAGTGCTGGAGAGTATCGTCGAGGGCGGGAGACCCAGTACTTC. This gives the protein CSAGEYRRGRETQYF. V gene TRBV20-1 combines with J gene TRBJ2-5; D possibly corresponds to TRBD2 (5 bases). The CDR3 spans 15 residues. The germline V gene encodes CDR1 DFQATT and CDR2 SNEGSKA (reference sequence).

This clonotype was observed a handful of times. CDR3 nucleotide sequence: TGTGCCATCAGTGCCGGGACGAAATGGGATGAGCAGTTCTTC. It encodes CAISAGTKWDEQFF. The rearrangement uses TRBV10-3 and TRBJ2-1; the D call may be TRBD1 or TRBD2 (5 bases each). The length of the CDR3 is 14 residues. The germline CDR1 and CDR2 sequences are ENHRY and SYGVKD. Trimming cost V 4 bases and J 8 bases, with 15 bases left between them.

This clonotype was seen a handful of times. The chain links TRBV5-6 to TRBJ2-3; D ambiguous. There are 16 residues in the CDR3. V dropped 1 base and J dropped 4 bases, with 16 bases sitting between them. The germline gives CDR1 SGHDT, CDR2 YYEEEE. This chain's CDR3 is CASSLRSQQQADTQYF. In nucleotides, the CDR3 is TGTGCCAGCAGCTTGAGGTCACAGCAGCAGGCAGATACGCAGTATTTT.